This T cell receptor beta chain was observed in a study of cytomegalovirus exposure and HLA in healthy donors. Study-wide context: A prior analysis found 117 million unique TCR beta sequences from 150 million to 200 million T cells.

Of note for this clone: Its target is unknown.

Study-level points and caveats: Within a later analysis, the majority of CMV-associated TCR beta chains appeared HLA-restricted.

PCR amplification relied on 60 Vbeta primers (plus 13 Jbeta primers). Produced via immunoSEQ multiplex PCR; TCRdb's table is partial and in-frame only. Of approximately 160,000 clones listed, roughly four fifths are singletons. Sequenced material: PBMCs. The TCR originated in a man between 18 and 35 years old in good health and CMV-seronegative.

For the CDR3, the DNA is TGCGCCAGCAGCCAAGGTCGGGGGGATGAGCAGTTCTTC. Protein: CASSQGRGDEQFF. The chain is built from TRBV4-1 and TRBJ2-1, with 7 bases that match TRBD2. V shed 1 base, J shed 8 bases, and the junction held 2 bases outside the gene matches. This CDR3 is built from 13 residues. Germline CDR1 is MGHRA and CDR2 is YSYEKL.